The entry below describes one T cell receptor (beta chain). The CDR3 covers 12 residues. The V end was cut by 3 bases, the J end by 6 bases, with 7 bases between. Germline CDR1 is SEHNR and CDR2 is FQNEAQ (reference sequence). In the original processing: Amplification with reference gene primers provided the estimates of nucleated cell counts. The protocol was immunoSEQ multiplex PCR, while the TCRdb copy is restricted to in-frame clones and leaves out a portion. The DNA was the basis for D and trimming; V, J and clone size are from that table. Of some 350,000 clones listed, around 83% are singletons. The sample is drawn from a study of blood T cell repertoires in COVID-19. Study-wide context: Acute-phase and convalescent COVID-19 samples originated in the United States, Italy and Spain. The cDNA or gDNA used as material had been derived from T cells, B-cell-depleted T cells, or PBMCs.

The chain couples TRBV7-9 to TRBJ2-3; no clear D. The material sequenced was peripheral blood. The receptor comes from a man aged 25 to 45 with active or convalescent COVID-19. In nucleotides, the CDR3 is TGTGCCAGCAGCTTGACTCCCGATACGCAGTATTTT. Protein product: CASSLTPDTQYF. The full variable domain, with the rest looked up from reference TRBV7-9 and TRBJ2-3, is DTGVSQNPRHKITKRGQNVTFRCDPISEHNRLYWYRQTLGQGPEFLTYFQNEAQLEKSRLLSDRFSAERPKGSFSTLEIQRTEQGDSAMYLCASSLTPDTQYFGPGTRLTVL.